Only one count was recorded for the clone carrying this T cell receptor beta chain. Original data processing: Reference gene primer amplification yielded estimated nucleated cell counts. Sequencing was performed with immunoSEQ multiplex PCR; in TCRdb, only in-frame clones are kept and a portion is missing. The V and J calls and the clone size are those of that table, but D and trimming were determined from the DNA. The sample contains roughly 360,000 clones, roughly four fifths of which appear only once. The sample originates from a study of blood T cell repertoires in COVID-19. Background on the study: Samples of COVID-19 (acute and convalescent) were obtained from the United States, Italy and Spain. Sources were T cells, B-cell-depleted T cells, or PBMCs; the material itself was cDNA or gDNA.

The germline gives CDR1 SGHRS, CDR2 YFSETQ. The V segment lost 4 bases and the J segment 5 bases; nucleotides outside the gene matches: 8. The CDR3 has 14 residues. This chain connects TRBV5-1 to TRBJ2-5, with TRBD2 matching 7 bases. The TCR comes from a human donor with acute or convalescent COVID-19. The donor label of this sample is uncertain. The sample taken for sequencing was peripheral blood. The CDR3 here is CASSPGTTVETQYF. As DNA, the CDR3 is TGCGCCAGCAGCCCCGGGACTACGGTTGAGACCCAGTACTTC.